Below, one T cell receptor beta chain is given with its context. Germline CDR1 and CDR2: MNHEY and SMNVEV (reference sequence). V was trimmed by 5 bases and J by 7 bases, leaving 11 bases between them. This CDR3 is built from 12 residues. This entry is derived from a study of T cell changes during pregnancy in multiple sclerosis. Libraries were prepared by immunoSEQ multiplex PCR; TCRdb keeps only in-frame clonotypes and omits some of them. The table shows around 59,000 clones, with 91% occurring only once. The J gene is TRBJ1-2, the V gene TRBV27, with D possibly being TRBD1 (6 bases). The sequence came from a female donor with multiple sclerosis, enrolled in a pregnancy study. Sequenced here: CD4+ T cells from peripheral blood mononuclear cells, sampled in the first trimester of pregnancy. CDR3 sequence: CASSPRGGGYTF. The DNA for the CDR3 is TGTGCCAGCAGTCCCAGGGGTGGTGGCTACACCTTC.